Shown below are 4 T cell receptor beta chains from a single sample sequenced in a study of shared clonotypes between healthy human individuals. The protocol was immunoSEQ multiplex PCR, while the TCRdb copy is restricted to in-frame clones and leaves out a portion. Here the sample spans about 1 million clones, about 75% being singletons. Sequenced material: memory CD4+ T cells sorted from blood. The subset: CD45RA-negative fraction. The receptor source for this set is a young man in good health.

V and J are TRBV10-1 and TRBJ1-5; 7 bases align to TRBD1. Germline V gene lookup returns CDR1 WNHNN and CDR2 SYGVQD (reference sequence). After removal of 10 bases from V and 4 bases from J, the junction contained 10 bases not matched to a gene. The CDR3 runs to 14 residues. CDR3 bases: TGCGCCAAAATTCGGACAGGCGGGAATCAGCCCCAGCATTTT. This codes for CAKIRTGGNQPQHF.

V usage is TRBV6-1 and J usage is TRBJ1-1; D is perhaps TRBD1 (5 bases). V shed 1 base and J shed 8 bases, with 14 bases lying between them. The CDR3 runs to 14 residues. CDR1 MNHNS and CDR2 SASEGT come from the germline V gene. In DNA, the CDR3 is TGTGCCAGCAGTGAAGGTGGGGGTTTCGAGGAAGCTTTCTTT. Its protein product is CASSEGGGFEEAFF.

This clone occurred once. This chain uses TRBV7-9 with TRBJ1-3; D remains unclear. Germline V gives CDR1 SEHNR, CDR2 FQNEAQ (reference sequence). This CDR3 region has 14 residues. Deletions cut 2 bases from V and 3 bases from J, with 8 bases between. The DNA for the CDR3 is TGTGCCAGCAGCTTATTGGAGATTGGAAACACCATATATTTT. This codes for CASSLLEIGNTIYF.

As for this clone: Other DNA sequences in this sample translate to the same CDR3. The J gene is TRBJ2-7, the V gene TRBV19, with 8 bases fitting TRBD2. Per the germline V gene, CDR1 is LNHDA and CDR2 is SQIVND (reference sequence). Unmatched junction bases numbered 4, after V lost 6 bases and J lost 0 bases. This CDR3 contains 14 residues. The CDR3 protein is CASRLAGSSYEQYF. In DNA form, the CDR3 reads TGTGCCAGTAGGTTAGCGGGGAGCTCCTACGAGCAGTACTTC.